Reported below is one TCR beta chain. Vbeta (60) and Jbeta (13) primers were used in the PCR. The table came from immunoSEQ multiplex PCR; TCRdb's copy has only in-frame clones and leaves some out. The data show 150,000 to 200,000 clones, less than 90% seen once. This entry is derived from a study of cytomegalovirus exposure and HLA in healthy donors. Trimming removed 4 bases from V and 9 bases from J; junction bases left unmatched: 4. CDR1 and CDR2 from the germline V gene are SGHRS and YFSETQ. The CDR3 spans 12 residues. This TCR derives from a boy aged 5-17 years in good health and CMV-seronegative. The specimen was PBMCs. The gene calls are TRBV5-1 and TRBJ2-3; 8 nucleotides align to TRBD1. CDR3 protein: CASSAGQVTQYF. DNA for the CDR3: TGCGCCAGCAGCGCGGGACAGGTAACGCAGTATTTT.